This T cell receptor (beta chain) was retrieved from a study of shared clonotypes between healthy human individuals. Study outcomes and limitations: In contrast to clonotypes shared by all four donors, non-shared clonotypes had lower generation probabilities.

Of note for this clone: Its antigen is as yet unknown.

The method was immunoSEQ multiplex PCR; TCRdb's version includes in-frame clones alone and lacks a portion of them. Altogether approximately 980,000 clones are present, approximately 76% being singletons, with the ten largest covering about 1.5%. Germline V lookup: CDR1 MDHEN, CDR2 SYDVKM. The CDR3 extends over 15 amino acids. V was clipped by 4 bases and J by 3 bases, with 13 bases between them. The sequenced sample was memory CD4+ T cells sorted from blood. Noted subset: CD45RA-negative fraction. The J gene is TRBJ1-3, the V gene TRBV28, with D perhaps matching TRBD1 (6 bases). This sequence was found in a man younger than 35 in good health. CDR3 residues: CASSSEQGHGNTIYF. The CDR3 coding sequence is TGTGCCAGCAGTTCAGAACAGGGTCATGGAAACACCATATATTTT.